The 18 T cell receptor beta chains presented below share a single source sample, sequenced in a study of beta chain features in type 1 diabetes. Study-wide results and caveats: Across all four CD4+ subsets, people with type 1 diabetes showed modestly shorter TCRB CDR3s.

Antigens for these TCRs are unknown. Isolated RNA was reverse transcribed in full, so expressed TCRB transcripts were sequenced. Sequencing was performed with immunoSEQ multiplex PCR; in TCRdb, only in-frame clones are kept and a portion is missing. The sample yields 130,000 or so clones, around 9% seen once. Sequencing was carried out using central memory CD4+ T cells from blood. All receptors come from a young man with type 1 diabetes.

The chain uses TRBV30 and TRBJ1-1; no reliable D call. V lost 1 base, J lost 7 bases, and 13 bases lay in between. CDR3 length: 13 residues. CDR1 is GTSNPN, CDR2 SVGIG, per germline (reference sequence). The DNA for the CDR3 is TGTGCCTGGAGTGGGCATAGGGAGGGTGAAGCTTTCTTT. Encoded protein: CAWSGHREGEAFF. Variable domain in full (rest from reference TRBV30 and TRBJ1-1): SQTIHQWPATLVQPVGSPLSLECTVEGTSNPNLYWYRQAAGRGLQLLFYSVGIGQISSEVPQNLSASRPQDRQFILSSKKLLLSDSGFYLCAWSGHREGEAFFGQGTRLTVV.

The V call is TRBV5-4, the J call TRBJ2-5, with 15 bases matching TRBD2. The CDR3 is 17 amino acids. Unmatched junction bases numbered 9, after V lost 3 bases and J lost 6 bases. Germline V gives CDR1 SGHNT, CDR2 YYREEE (reference sequence). CDR3 amino acids: CASSSGLAGGPEKTQYF. The CDR3 region has the DNA TGTGCCAGCAGCTCTGGACTAGCGGGGGGGCCAGAGAAGACCCAGTACTTC.

The chain links TRBV7-2 to TRBJ2-2, with D tentatively TRBD2 (6 bases). Germline V CDR1 and CDR2: SGHTA, FQGNSA. The CDR3 covers 15 residues. The V end lost 1 base, the J end lost 2 bases, and 8 bases lay between the germline ends. CDR3 sequence: CASSLGTINTGELFF. CDR3 nucleotides: TGTGCCAGCAGCTTAGGGACTATCAACACCGGGGAGCTGTTTTTT. Drawing the rest from reference TRBV7-2 and TRBJ2-2, the complete variable domain is GAGVSQSPSNKVTEKGKDVELRCDPISGHTALYWYRQSLGQGLEFLIYFQGNSAPDKSGLPSDRFSAERTGGSVSTLTIQRTQQEDSAVYLCASSLGTINTGELFFGEGSRLTVL.

The gene calls are TRBV19 and TRBJ2-5; D not resolved. CDR3 length: 12 amino acids. V lost 5 bases and J lost 2, with 6 bases in between. Per germline, CDR1 LNHDA and CDR2 SQIVND (reference sequence). The CDR3 is CASSGVQETQYF. As DNA, the CDR3 is TGTGCCAGTAGTGGAGTACAAGAGACCCAGTACTTC.

This clone showed up just a few times. The genes are TRBV2 and TRBJ1-6, with TRBD1 matching 8 bases. This CDR3 comprises 15 residues. Germline V gives CDR1 SNHLY, CDR2 FYNNEI. The trim removed 5 bases at V and 5 bases at J, leaving 5 bases unmatched. DNA of the CDR3: TGTGCCAGCAGTTCCCAGACAGGGGATAATTCACCCCTCCACTTT. It translates to CASSSQTGDNSPLHF.

V gene TRBV7-8 combines with J gene TRBJ1-3; D may be TRBD1 (5 bases). Germline CDR1 SGHVS, CDR2 FQNEAQ. The CDR3 spans 15 residues. V lost 5 bases, J lost 6 bases, and 17 bases lay in between. The CDR3 spells CASSRTQGGENTIYF. The CDR3 DNA sequence: TGTGCCAGCAGCCGCACCCAGGGTGGGGAAAACACCATATATTTT.

The chain carries TRBV6-6 and TRBJ2-5, with 9 bases fitting TRBD2. The length of the CDR3 is 14 residues. CDR1 and CDR2 from the germline V gene are MNHNY and SVGAGI (reference sequence). The ends lost 5 bases at V and 5 bases at J; junction bases unmatched: 6. In nucleotides, the CDR3 is TGTGCCAGCAGTAGACTAGCGGATCAGGAGACCCAGTACTTC. Protein: CASSRLADQETQYF.

The genes are TRBV4-2 and TRBJ2-7; D possibly corresponds to TRBD2 (6 bases). Trimming stripped 1 base from V and 6 bases from J, with 10 bases between. This CDR3 has 13 amino acids. The germline gives CDR1 LGHNA, CDR2 YNFKEQ. CDR3: CASSQVGGFEQYF. In DNA, the CDR3 is TGTGCCAGCAGCCAAGTTGGGGGGTTCGAGCAGTACTTC.

The table lists this clone with a few counts. The chain uses TRBV6-1 and TRBJ2-7, with TRBD1 matching over 7 bases. This CDR3 is 13 amino acids long. V was pared by 7 bases and J by 0 bases, with 3 bases of the junction left unmatched. CDR1 and CDR2 from the germline V gene are MNHNS and SASEGT. CDR3 residues: CASKGQNSYEQYF. The CDR3 DNA reads TGTGCCAGCAAGGGACAGAACTCCTACGAGCAGTACTTC.

This sequence joins TRBV4-1 and TRBJ1-1, with 7 nucleotides matching TRBD1. The trim removed 3 bases at V and 1 base at J, leaving 5 bases unmatched. The CDR3 runs 15 residues. Germline assignment: CDR1 MGHRA and CDR2 YSYEKL. CDR3 sequence reads: CASSHPDRANTEAFF. The CDR3 nucleotides are TGCGCCAGCAGCCACCCCGACAGGGCGAACACTGAAGCTTTCTTT.

This clone has more than one count but fewer than ten. This rearrangement joins TRBV18 to TRBJ2-5; TRBD1 aligns across 8 bases. V shed 2 bases and J 3 bases; nucleotides not matched to a gene: 5. The CDR3 is 15 amino acids. CDR1 KGHSH and CDR2 LQKENI come from the germline V gene. In nucleotides, the CDR3 is TGTGCCAGCTCACCAGGGACAGGCCGAGAAGAGACCCAGTACTTC. The encoded protein is CASSPGTGREETQYF.

This clone was seen a handful of times. This rearrangement joins TRBV6-5 to TRBJ2-3; no reliable D call. The germline V and J ends were trimmed by 4 bases and 5 bases, with 4 bases remaining between them. The CDR3 loop spans 11 amino acids. CDR1 and CDR2 (germline): MNHEY, SVGAGI. CDR3: CASSFQDTQYF. CDR3 bases: TGTGCCAGCAGTTTCCAAGATACGCAGTATTTT.

The genes are TRBV7-9 and TRBJ2-6; perhaps TRBD2 as D (5 bases). The CDR3 has 15 residues. From germline, CDR1 is SEHNR and CDR2 FQNEAQ (reference sequence). Deletions cut 4 bases from V and 0 bases from J, with 7 bases between. CDR3 sequence reads: CASSSRGSGANVLTF. For the CDR3, the DNA is TGTGCCAGCAGCTCCCGGGGCTCTGGGGCCAACGTCCTGACTTTC. The complete variable domain, with remaining parts taken from reference TRBV7-9 and TRBJ2-6, reads DTGVSQNPRHKITKRGQNVTFRCDPISEHNRLYWYRQTLGQGPEFLTYFQNEAQLEKSRLLSDRFSAERPKGSFSTLEIQRTEQGDSAMYLCASSSRGSGANVLTFGAGSRLTVL.

This clone has a handful of counts. V usage is TRBV27 and J usage is TRBJ2-7, with 12 bases identical to TRBD1. CDR3 length: 13 amino acids. Germline V gene sequence: CDR1 MNHEY, CDR2 SMNVEV (reference sequence). The V segment lost 6 bases and the J segment 8 bases; nucleotides outside the gene matches: 5. The CDR3 region has the DNA TGTGCCAGCAGACCGGGACAGGGGGCGCAGCAGTACTTC. Amino acids: CASRPGQGAQQYF.

This clone was counted a few times. Written as DNA, the CDR3 is TGTGCCAGCAGACCCGAGGGCGGGGGCGAGCAGTACTTC. Its protein product is CASRPEGGGEQYF. V usage is TRBV6-5 and J usage is TRBJ2-7, with 7 bases fitting TRBD2. The CDR3 is 13 amino acids. Looked up from germline, CDR1 is MNHEY and CDR2 is SVGAGI. Losses at the gene ends were 6 bases for V and 6 bases for J; bases not matched to a gene: 8.

This clone was observed a few times. The chain combines TRBV5-1 with TRBJ2-2, with D tentatively TRBD2 (6 bases). The CDR3 totals 13 residues. The V end lost 2 bases, the J end lost 5 bases, and 7 bases lay between the germline ends. Germline V CDR1 and CDR2: SGHRS, YFSETQ. The CDR3 loop is CASSFGGTGELFF. The CDR3 region has the DNA TGCGCCAGCAGCTTTGGAGGGACCGGGGAGCTGTTTTTT.

This clone was counted only a few times. V and J are TRBV7-2 and TRBJ2-3; 15 bases match TRBD2. The CDR3 is made up of 18 amino acids. Trimming took 5 bases from V and 1 from J; bases not matched to a gene: 7. Looked up from germline, CDR1 is SGHTA and CDR2 is FQGNSA. CDR3 nucleotides: TGTGCCAGCAGCCCATCGGGACTAGCGGGGGGTCGCACAGATACGCAGTATTTT. It is translated as CASSPSGLAGGRTDTQYF.

In its sample, this clone was seen a few times. The chain uses TRBV23-1 and TRBJ1-1, with D tentatively TRBD1 (6 bases). TRBV23-1 qualifies as an ORF whose function is uncertain. CDR3 length: 15 residues. Trimming removed 0 bases at V and 0 bases at J, with 8 bases between. The CDR3 is CASSQSSGVNTEAFF. In nucleotides, the CDR3 is TGCGCCAGCAGTCAATCCTCAGGGGTGAACACTGAAGCTTTCTTT.